This T cell receptor beta chain was captured in a study of blood T cell repertoires in COVID-19. Participant ages covered 18 to 89 years across about two dozen US areas. Exposed volunteers were people who met a COVID-19 case within 2 weeks before study entry. V lost 6 bases, J lost 0 bases, and 11 bases lay in between. CDR1 and CDR2 from the germline V gene are KGHSH and LQKENI. The CDR3 consists of 15 residues. Assay used: immunoSEQ multiplex PCR; TCRdb lists only in-frame clones, some missing. The sample consists of approximately 300,000 clones, 85% of them appearing once. This chain joins TRBV18 and TRBJ1-4; a weak D match, TRBD1 (6 bases). The TCR sequence derives from a woman in her 30s who had been exposed to COVID-19. Sequenced material: PBMCs or T cells enriched from blood (not recorded which). The CDR3 DNA reads TGTGCCAGCTCGCCATACAGGGCAACTAATGAAAAACTGTTTTTT. Residues: CASSPYRATNEKLFF.